A single sample gave rise to the 10 T cell receptor beta chains below, sequenced in a study of blood T cell repertoires in COVID-19. Repertoires were generated with immunoSEQ multiplex PCR, while TCRdb's copy carries only in-frame clones and drops some. The repertoire holds 330,000 or so clones, with around nine tenths as singletons. Sequenced material: peripheral blood. These receptors were obtained from an older woman with COVID-19, enrolled during active disease.

This clone was seen a single time. The chain combines TRBV24-1 with TRBJ2-7, with a tentative D call TRBD2 (5 bases). V was clipped by 12 bases and J by 7 bases, with 9 bases between them. CDR1 is KGHDR and CDR2 is SFDVKD in the germline V gene. The CDR3 is 9 residues long. This CDR3 is CALPGEQYF. In DNA form, the CDR3 reads TGTGCCTTACCGGGGGAGCAGTACTTC.

The chain employs TRBV7-8 and TRBJ2-5, with 8 bases identical to TRBD2. Germline trimming cut 4 bases from V and 6 bases from J; bases unmatched to any gene: 7. Germline CDR1 reads SGHVS; CDR2 reads FQNEAQ. This CDR3 has 14 amino acids. CDR3 region: CASSSRGGGQTQYF. The CDR3 bases are TGTGCCAGCAGCTCCCGGGGGGGCGGACAGACCCAGTACTTC.

The chain is built from TRBV19 and TRBJ1-2; D possibly corresponds to TRBD1 (6 bases). The CDR3 totals 16 residues. Germline V gene lookup returns CDR1 LNHDA and CDR2 SQIVND (reference sequence). Trimming left V 5 bases short and J 4 bases short, with 20 bases between. Written as DNA, the CDR3 is TGTGCCAGTAGTGATATGCGGGTGGGGACACCCTATGGCTACACCTTC. It encodes CASSDMRVGTPYGYTF.

V is TRBV2 and J is TRBJ2-2; no clear D gene. From germline, CDR1 is SNHLY and CDR2 FYNNEI. The CDR3 length is 15 residues. V was cut by 7 bases and J by 0 bases, with 12 bases left in between. DNA for the CDR3: TGTGCCAGCATACGGCAGGCTTCGAACACCGGGGAGCTGTTTTTT. The encoded protein is CASIRQASNTGELFF.

The V and J genes are TRBV7-3 and TRBJ1-6; 7 nucleotides match TRBD1. The CDR3 has 15 residues. Germline V gene sequence: CDR1 SGHTA, CDR2 FQGTGA. Trimming took 5 bases from V and 9 from J; bases not matched to a gene: 10. The CDR3 region is CASSPGQALPSPLHF. The CDR3 DNA reads as TGTGCCAGCAGCCCCGGACAGGCGTTACCTTCACCCCTCCACTTT.

The chain has TRBV11-2 and TRBJ1-3; D is undetermined. Germline assignment: CDR1 SGHAT and CDR2 FQNNGV. The CDR3 is 12 residues long. Trimming stripped 5 bases from V and 2 bases from J, with 4 bases between. The CDR3 reads CASSVTGNTIYF. The CDR3 DNA reads as TGTGCCAGCAGCGTAACTGGAAACACCATATATTTT. The full variable domain, completed using reference TRBV11-2 and TRBJ1-3, is EAGVAQSPRYKIIEKRQSVAFWCNPISGHATLYWYQQILGQGPKLLIQFQNNGVVDDSQLPKDRFSAERLKGVDSTLKIQPAKLEDSAVYLCASSVTGNTIYFGEGSWLTVV.

CDR3 coding DNA: TGTGCCACCAGTTCTATGAACACTGAAGCTTTCTTT. This gives the protein CATSSMNTEAFF. This chain joins TRBV24-1 and TRBJ1-1; D is undetermined. The ends were cut back, 6 bases at V and 0 bases at J, with 4 bases in the middle. This CDR3 comprises 12 residues. Germline V gene data show CDR1 as KGHDR and CDR2 as SFDVKD.

The gene calls are TRBV5-5 and TRBJ1-4; the D is unclear. The CDR3 runs to 14 residues. Germline CDR1 is SGHKS and CDR2 is YYEKEE (reference sequence). V lost 6 bases, J lost 7 bases, and 16 bases lay in between. This CDR3 reads CASTPPRIGEKLFF. The CDR3 bases are TGTGCCAGCACCCCCCCCAGGATTGGTGAAAAACTGTTTTTT.

This clone showed up just once. This chain joins TRBV9 and TRBJ2-5; the D gene is possibly TRBD2 (6 bases). Trimming left V 6 bases short and J 3 bases short, with 18 bases between. CDR1 is SGDLS and CDR2 is YYNGEE in the germline V gene. The CDR3 has 15 amino acids. The CDR3 here is CASNKGGAEEETQYF. The DNA of the CDR3 is TGTGCCAGCAACAAAGGAGGGGCGGAAGAAGAGACCCAGTACTTC.

The chain combines TRBV5-6 with TRBJ1-1; D perhaps matches TRBD1 (5 bases). This CDR3 is built from 14 residues. The germline V and J ends were trimmed by 0 bases and 7 bases, with 13 bases remaining between them. Germline V lookup: CDR1 SGHDT, CDR2 YYEEEE. The DNA for the CDR3 is TGTGCCAGCAGCTTGGGTGGAGGGGTTAGTGAAGCTTTCTTT. Translating gives CASSLGGGVSEAFF.